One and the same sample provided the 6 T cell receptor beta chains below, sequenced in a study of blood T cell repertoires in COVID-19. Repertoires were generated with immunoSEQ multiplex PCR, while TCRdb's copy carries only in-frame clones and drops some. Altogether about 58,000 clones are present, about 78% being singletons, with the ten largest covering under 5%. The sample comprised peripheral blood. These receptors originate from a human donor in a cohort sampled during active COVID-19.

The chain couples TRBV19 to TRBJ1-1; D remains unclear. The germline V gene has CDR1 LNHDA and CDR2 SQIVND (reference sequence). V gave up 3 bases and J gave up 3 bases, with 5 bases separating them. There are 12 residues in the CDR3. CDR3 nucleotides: TGTGCCAGTAGTATGGAGTACACTGAAGCTTTCTTT. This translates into CASSMEYTEAFF.

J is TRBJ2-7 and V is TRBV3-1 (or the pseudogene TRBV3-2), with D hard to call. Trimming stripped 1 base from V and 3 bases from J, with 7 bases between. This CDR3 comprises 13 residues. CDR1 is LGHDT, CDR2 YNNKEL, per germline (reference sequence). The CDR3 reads CASSQGPNYEQYF. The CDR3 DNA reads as TGTGCCAGCAGCCAAGGGCCCAACTACGAGCAGTACTTC.

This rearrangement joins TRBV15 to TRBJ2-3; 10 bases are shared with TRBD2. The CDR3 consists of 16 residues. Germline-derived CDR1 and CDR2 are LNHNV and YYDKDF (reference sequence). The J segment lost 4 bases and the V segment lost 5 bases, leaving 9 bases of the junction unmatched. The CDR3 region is CATSEREGLLSDTQYF. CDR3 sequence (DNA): TGTGCCACCAGCGAGCGGGAGGGCCTACTCTCAGATACGCAGTATTTT.

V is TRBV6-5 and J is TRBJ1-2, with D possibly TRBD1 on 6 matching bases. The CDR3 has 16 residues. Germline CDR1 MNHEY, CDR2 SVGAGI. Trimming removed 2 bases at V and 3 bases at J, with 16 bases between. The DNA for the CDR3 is TGTGCCAGCAGTTACCTCACACAGGGAGACGACTATGGCTACACCTTC. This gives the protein CASSYLTQGDDYGYTF.

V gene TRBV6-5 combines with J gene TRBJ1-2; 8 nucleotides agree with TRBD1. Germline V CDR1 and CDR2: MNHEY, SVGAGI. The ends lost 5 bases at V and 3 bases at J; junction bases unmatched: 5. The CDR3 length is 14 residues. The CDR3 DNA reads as TGTGCCAGCAGTCCCTCGGACAGGGACTATGGCTACACCTTC. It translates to CASSPSDRDYGYTF.

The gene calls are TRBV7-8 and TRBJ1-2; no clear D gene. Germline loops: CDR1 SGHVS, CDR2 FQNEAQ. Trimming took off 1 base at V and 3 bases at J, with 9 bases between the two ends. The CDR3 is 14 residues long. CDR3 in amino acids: CASSLGGPDYGYTF. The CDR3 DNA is TGTGCCAGCAGCTTAGGAGGGCCCGACTATGGCTACACCTTC.